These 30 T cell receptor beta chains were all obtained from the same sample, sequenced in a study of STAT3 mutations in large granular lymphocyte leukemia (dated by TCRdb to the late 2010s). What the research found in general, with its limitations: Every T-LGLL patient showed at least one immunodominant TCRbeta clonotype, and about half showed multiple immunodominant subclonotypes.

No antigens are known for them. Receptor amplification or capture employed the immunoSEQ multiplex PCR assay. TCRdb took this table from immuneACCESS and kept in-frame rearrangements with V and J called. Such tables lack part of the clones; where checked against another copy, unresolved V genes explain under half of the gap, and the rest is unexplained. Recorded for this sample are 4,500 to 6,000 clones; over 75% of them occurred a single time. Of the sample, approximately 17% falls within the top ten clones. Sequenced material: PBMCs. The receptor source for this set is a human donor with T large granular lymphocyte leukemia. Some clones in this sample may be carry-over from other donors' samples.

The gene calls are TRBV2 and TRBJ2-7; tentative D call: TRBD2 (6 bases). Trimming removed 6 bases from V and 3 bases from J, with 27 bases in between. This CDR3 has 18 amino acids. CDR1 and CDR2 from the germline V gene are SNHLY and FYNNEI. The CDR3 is CASSGSGEWGDDLYEQYV. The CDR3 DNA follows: TGTGCCAGCAGCGGTTCCGGGGAGTGGGGGGACGACCTCTACGAGCAGTACGTC.

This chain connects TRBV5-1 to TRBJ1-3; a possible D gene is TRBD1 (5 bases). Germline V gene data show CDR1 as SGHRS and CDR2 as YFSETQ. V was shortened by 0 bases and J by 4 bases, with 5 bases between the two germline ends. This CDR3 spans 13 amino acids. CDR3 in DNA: TGCGCCAGCAGCTTGGAGGGGGGAAACACCATATATTTT. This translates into CASSLEGGNTIYF.

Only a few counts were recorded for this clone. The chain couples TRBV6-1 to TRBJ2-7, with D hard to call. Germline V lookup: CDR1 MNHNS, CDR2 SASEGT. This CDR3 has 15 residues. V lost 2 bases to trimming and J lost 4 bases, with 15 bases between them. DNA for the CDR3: TGTGCCAGCAGTGAATTGGTGAACTGGAGATACGAGCAGTACGTC. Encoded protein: CASSELVNWRYEQYV.

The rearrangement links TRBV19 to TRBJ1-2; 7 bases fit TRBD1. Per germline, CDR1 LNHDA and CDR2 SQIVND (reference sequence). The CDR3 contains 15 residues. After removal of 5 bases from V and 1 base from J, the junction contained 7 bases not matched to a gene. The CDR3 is CASSPSRDSNYGYTF. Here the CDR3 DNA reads TGTGCCAGTAGTCCGTCCCGGGACAGTAACTATGGCTACACCTTC.

The CDR3 DNA reads TGTGCCATCAGTGAGTCCTCCTACGAGCAGTACGTC. Encoded protein: CAISESSYEQYV. The chain employs TRBV10-3 and TRBJ2-7; unclear D gene. Germline loops: CDR1 ENHRY, CDR2 SYGVKD. The V end was cut by 0 bases, the J end by 0 bases, with 0 bases between. The CDR3 has 12 residues.

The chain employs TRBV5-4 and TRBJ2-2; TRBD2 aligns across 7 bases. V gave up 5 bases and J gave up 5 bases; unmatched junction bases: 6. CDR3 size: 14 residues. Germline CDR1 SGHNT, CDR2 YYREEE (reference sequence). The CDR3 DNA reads TGTGCCAGCAGTCTACGGGGGGAGACCGGGGAGCTGTTTTTT. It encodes CASSLRGETGELFF.

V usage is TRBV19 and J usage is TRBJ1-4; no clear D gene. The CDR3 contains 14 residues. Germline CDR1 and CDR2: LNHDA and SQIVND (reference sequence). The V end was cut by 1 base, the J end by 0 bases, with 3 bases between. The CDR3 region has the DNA TGTGCCAGTAGTATAGGTGCAACTAATGAAAAACTGTTTTTT. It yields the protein CASSIGATNEKLFF.

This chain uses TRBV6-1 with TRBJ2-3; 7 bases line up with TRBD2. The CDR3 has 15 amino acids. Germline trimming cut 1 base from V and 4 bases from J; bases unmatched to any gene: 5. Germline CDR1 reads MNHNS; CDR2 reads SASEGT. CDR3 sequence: CASSEVTSIPDTQYF. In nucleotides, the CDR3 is TGTGCCAGCAGTGAAGTGACTAGCATTCCAGATACGCAGTATTTT.

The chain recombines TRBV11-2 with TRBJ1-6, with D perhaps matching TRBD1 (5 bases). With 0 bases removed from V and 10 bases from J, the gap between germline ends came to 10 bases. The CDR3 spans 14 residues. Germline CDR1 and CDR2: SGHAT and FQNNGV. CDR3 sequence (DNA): TGTGCCAGCAGCTTAGACAGGGTCCGCTCACCCCTCCACTTT. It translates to CASSLDRVRSPLHF.

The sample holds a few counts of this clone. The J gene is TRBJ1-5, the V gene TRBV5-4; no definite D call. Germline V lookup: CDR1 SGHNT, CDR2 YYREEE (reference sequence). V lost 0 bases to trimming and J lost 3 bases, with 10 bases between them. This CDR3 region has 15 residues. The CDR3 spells CASSLGTATNQPQHF. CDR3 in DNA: TGTGCCAGCAGCTTGGGGACTGCTACCAATCAGCCCCAGCATTTT.

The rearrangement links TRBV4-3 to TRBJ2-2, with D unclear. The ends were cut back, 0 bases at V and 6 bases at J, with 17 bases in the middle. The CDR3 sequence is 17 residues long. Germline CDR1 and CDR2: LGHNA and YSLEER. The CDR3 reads CASSQDNWNTGAGELFF. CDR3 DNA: TGCGCCAGCAGCCAAGATAATTGGAACACCGGAGCCGGGGAGCTGTTTTTT.

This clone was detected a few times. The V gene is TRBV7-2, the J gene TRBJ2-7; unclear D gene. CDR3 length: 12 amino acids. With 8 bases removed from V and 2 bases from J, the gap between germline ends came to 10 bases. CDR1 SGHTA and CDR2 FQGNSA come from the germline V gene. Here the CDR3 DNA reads TGTGCCAGCGGAATAGCCACCTACGAGCAGTACTTC. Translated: CASGIATYEQYF. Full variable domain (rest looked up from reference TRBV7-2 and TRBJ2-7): GAGVSQSPSNKVTEKGKDVELRCDPISGHTALYWYRQSLGQGLEFLIYFQGNSAPDKSGLPSDRFSAERTGGSVSTLTIQRTQQEDSAVYLCASGIATYEQYFGPGTRLTVT.

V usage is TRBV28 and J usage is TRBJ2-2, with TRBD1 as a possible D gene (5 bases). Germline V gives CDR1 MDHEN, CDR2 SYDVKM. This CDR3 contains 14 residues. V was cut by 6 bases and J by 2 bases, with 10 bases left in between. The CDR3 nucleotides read TGTGCCAGCAGAGGGCAGGGTAACACCGGGGAGCTGTTTTTT. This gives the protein CASRGQGNTGELFF.

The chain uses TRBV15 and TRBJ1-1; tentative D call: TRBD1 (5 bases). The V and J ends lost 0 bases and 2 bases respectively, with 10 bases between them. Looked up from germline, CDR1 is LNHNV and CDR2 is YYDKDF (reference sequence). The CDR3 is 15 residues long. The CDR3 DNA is TGTGCCACCAGCAGAGACTTTCAGGGCAACACTGAAGCTTTCTTT. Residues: CATSRDFQGNTEAFF.

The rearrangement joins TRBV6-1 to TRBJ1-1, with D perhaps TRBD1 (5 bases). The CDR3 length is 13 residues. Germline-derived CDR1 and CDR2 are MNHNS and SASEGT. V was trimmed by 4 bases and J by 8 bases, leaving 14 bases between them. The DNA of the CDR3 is TGTGCCAGCAGTGTTGACAGCAGAGGGGAAGCTTTCTTT. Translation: CASSVDSRGEAFF.

The CDR3 DNA reads as TGTGCCACCAGCAGTCCTAGCGGGAGTAATGAGCAGTACTTC. It codes for CATSSPSGSNEQYF. The chain carries TRBV15 and TRBJ2-7; TRBD2 matches at 10 bases. Germline CDR1 LNHNV, CDR2 YYDKDF (reference sequence). The CDR3 sequence is 14 residues long. V lost 3 bases and J lost 7; bases outside the gene matches: 6.

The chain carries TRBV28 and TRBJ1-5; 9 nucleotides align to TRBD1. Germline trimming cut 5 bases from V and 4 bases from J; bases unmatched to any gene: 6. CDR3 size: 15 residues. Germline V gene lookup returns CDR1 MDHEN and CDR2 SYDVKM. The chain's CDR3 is CASSLLTGGNQPQHF. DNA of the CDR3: TGTGCCAGCAGTCTACTGACAGGGGGGAATCAGCCCCAGCATTTT.

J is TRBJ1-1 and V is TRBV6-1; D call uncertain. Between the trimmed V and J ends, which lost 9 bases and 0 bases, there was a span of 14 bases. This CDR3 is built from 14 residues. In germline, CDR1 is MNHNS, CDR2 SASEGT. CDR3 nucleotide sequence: TGTGCCAGTGGTGTGTGGGCTATGAACACTGAAGCTTTCTTT. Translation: CASGVWAMNTEAFF.

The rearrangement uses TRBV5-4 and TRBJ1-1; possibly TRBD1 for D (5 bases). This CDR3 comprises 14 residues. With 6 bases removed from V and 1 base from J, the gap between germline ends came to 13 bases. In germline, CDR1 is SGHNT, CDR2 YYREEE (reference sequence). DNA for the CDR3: TGTGCCAGCAAGCCGCCGGGGGAGAACACTGAAGCTTTCTTT. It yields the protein CASKPPGENTEAFF.

The CDR3 DNA reads TGCGCCAGCAGCTTGGCAGGGGACAGGCAAGAGACCCAGTACTTC. Its translation: CASSLAGDRQETQYF. V usage is TRBV5-1 and J usage is TRBJ2-5; 8 bases are a match to TRBD1. The CDR3 is made up of 15 amino acids. V shed 0 bases, J shed 2 bases, and the junction held 3 bases outside the gene matches. Germline CDR1 and CDR2: SGHRS and YFSETQ. The full variable domain, rest sourced from reference TRBV5-1 and TRBJ2-5, is KAGVTQTPRYLIKTRGQQVTLSCSPISGHRSVSWYQQTPGQGLQFLFEYFSETQRNKGNFPGRFSGRQFSNSRSEMNVSTLELGDSALYLCASSLAGDRQETQYFGPGTRLLVL.

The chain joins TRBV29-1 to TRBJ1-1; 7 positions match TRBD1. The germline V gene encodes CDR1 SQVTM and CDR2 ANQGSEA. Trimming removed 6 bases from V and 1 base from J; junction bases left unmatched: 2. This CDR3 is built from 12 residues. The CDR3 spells CSVGQPNTEAFF. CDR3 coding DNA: TGCAGCGTGGGACAGCCGAACACTGAAGCTTTCTTT.

CDR3 sequence reads: CASSYSNRGYGYTF. The DNA of the CDR3 is TGTGCCAGCAGTTACTCGAACAGGGGCTATGGCTACACCTTC. The rearrangement joins TRBV6-5 to TRBJ1-2, with 7 bases lining up with TRBD1. CDR1 is MNHEY and CDR2 is SVGAGI in the germline V gene. The V segment lost 0 bases and the J segment 4 bases; nucleotides outside the gene matches: 2. There are 14 residues in the CDR3.

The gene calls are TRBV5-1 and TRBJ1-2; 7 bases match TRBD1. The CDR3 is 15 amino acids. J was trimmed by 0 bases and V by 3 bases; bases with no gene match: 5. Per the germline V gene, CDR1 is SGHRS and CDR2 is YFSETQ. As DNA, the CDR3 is TGCGCCAGCAGCTCCCAGGGGGGAACTAACTATGGCTACACCTTC. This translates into CASSSQGGTNYGYTF.

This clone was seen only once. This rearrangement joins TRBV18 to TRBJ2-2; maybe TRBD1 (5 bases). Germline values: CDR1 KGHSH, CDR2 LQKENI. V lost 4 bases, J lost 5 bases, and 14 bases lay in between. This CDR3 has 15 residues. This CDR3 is CASSQQAFRTGELFF. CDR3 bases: TGTGCCAGCTCACAACAGGCCTTCAGGACCGGGGAGCTGTTTTTT.

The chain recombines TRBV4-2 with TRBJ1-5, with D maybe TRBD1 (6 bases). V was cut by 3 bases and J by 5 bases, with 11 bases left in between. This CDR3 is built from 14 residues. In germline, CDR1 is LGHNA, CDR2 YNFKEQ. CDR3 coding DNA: TGTGCCAGCAGCCATCCGGACAGCGATCAGCCCCAGCATTTT. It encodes CASSHPDSDQPQHF.

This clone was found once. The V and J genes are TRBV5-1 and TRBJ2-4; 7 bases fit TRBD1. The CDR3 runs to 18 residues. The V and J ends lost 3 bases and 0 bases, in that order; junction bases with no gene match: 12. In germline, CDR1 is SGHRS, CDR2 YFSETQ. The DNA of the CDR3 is TGCGCCAGCAGCTCGGACTCTAGGACAGGTCTAGCCAAAAACATTCAGTACTTC. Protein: CASSSDSRTGLAKNIQYF.

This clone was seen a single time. This chain's CDR3 is CASSPPLRIRSTDTQYF. The CDR3 coding sequence is TGTGCCAGCTCACCACCCCTACGGATTAGGAGCACAGATACGCAGTATTTT. The chain joins TRBV18 to TRBJ2-3; D uncertain. CDR3 size: 17 residues. V was cut by 0 bases and J by 0 bases, with 13 bases left in between. Germline V gene data show CDR1 as KGHSH and CDR2 as LQKENI.

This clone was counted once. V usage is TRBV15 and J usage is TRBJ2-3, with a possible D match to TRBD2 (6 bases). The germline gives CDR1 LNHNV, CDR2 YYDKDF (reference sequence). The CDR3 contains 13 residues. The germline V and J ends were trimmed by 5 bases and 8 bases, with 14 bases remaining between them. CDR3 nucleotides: TGTGCCACCAGCCAAACTAGCATCGGTACGCAGTATTTT. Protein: CATSQTSIGTQYF.

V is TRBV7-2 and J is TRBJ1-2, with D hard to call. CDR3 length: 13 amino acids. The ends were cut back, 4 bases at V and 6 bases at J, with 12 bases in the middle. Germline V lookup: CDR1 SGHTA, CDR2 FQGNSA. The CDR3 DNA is TGTGCCAGCAGCTCATCCGCCTACGATGGCTACACCTTC. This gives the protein CASSSSAYDGYTF.

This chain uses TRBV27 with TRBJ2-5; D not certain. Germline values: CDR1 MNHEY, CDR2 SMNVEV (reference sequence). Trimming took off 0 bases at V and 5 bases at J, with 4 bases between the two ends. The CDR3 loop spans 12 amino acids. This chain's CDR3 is CASSLSGETQYF. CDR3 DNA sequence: TGTGCCAGCAGTTTATCGGGGGAGACCCAGTACTTC.